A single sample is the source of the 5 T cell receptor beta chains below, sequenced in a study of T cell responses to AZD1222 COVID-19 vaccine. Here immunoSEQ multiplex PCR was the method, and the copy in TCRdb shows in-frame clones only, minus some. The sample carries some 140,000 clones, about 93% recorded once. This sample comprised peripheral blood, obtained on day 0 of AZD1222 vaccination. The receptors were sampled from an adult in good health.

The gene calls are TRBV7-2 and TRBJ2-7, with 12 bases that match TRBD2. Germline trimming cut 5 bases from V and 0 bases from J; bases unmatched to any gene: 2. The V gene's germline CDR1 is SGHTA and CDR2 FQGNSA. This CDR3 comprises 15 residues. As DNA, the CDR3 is TGTGCCAGCAGCCCACTAGCGGGGGGCTCCTACGAGCAGTACTTC. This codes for CASSPLAGGSYEQYF.

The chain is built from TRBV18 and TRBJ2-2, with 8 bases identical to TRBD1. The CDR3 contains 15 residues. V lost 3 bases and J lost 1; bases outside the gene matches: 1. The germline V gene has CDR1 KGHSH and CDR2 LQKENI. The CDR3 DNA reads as TGTGCCAGCTCACCGACAGGGGTGAACACCGGGGAGCTGTTTTTT. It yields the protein CASSPTGVNTGELFF.

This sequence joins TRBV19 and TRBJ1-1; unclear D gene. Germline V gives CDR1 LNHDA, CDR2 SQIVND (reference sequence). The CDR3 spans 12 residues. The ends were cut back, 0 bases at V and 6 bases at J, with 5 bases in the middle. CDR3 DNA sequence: TGTGCCAGTAGTATAGATCAGGCTGAAGCTTTCTTT. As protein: CASSIDQAEAFF.

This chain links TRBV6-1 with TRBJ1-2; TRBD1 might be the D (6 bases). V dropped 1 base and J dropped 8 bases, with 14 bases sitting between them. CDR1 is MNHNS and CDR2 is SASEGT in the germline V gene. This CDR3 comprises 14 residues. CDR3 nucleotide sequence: TGTGCCAGCAGTGAAGATCTGACAGGCTGGGGCTACACCTTC. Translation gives CASSEDLTGWGYTF.

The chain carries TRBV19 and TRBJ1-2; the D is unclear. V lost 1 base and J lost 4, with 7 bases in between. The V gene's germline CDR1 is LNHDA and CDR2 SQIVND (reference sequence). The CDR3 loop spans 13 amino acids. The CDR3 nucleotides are TGTGCCAGTAGTATAGGTTATCCCTATGGCTACACCTTC. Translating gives CASSIGYPYGYTF.